A single sample is the source of the 17 T cell receptor beta chains below, sequenced in a study of T cells expressing NK-cell markers. TCRdb reprocessed the 5' RACE reads, keeping one entry per CDR3 protein, no DNA. This sample's table has 300,000 to 500,000 distinct CDR3 sequences. Sequenced input: blood T cells: a sorted CD56 or NKG2C T cell subset, CD4+ or CD8+ T cells, or bulk PBMC T cells (not recorded which). The source is a woman aged 50 to 65 in good health.

The chain is built from TRBV29-1 and TRBJ2-1; TCRdb's D call of TRBD1 is untestable without DNA. The CDR3 covers 14 residues. CDR1 and CDR2 (germline): SQVTM, ANQGSEA. The CDR3 protein is CSVERLGGGDEQFF.

The rearrangement uses TRBV20-1 and TRBJ1-1; the D call from TCRdb, TRBD1, cannot be confirmed without DNA. CDR3 length: 18 amino acids. The germline V gene has CDR1 DFQATT and CDR2 SNEGSKA (reference sequence). This CDR3 reads CSARGIWGRSPLNTEAFF.

The gene calls are TRBV7-9 and TRBJ1-1; absent DNA, TCRdb's TRBD1 call cannot be checked. This CDR3 is 13 amino acids long. CDR1 SEHNR and CDR2 FQNEAQ come from the germline V gene (reference sequence). The CDR3 protein is CASSFRDGTEAFF.

This sequence joins TRBV9 and TRBJ2-1; without DNA, the TCRdb call of TRBD2 cannot be checked. There are 15 residues in the CDR3. The V gene's germline CDR1 is SGDLS and CDR2 YYNGEE. CDR3 loop: CASSVAGLAYNEQFF.

The chain couples TRBV9 to TRBJ2-1; the TCRdb D gene call, TRBD2, has no DNA to confirm it. The CDR3 is 18 amino acids. CDR1 is SGDLS and CDR2 is YYNGEE in the germline V gene. This CDR3 reads CASSVGPETSQYYNEQFF. The complete variable domain, with remaining parts taken from reference TRBV9 and TRBJ2-1, reads DSGVTQTPKHLITATGQRVTLRCSPRSGDLSVYWYQQSLDQGLQFLIQYYNGEERAKGNILERFSAQQFPDLHSELNLSSLELGDSALYFCASSVGPETSQYYNEQFFGPGTRLTVL.

The V call is TRBV4-1, the J call TRBJ1-5; the D gene TCRdb calls, TRBD1, cannot be checked with no DNA. CDR3 length: 15 residues. Per germline, CDR1 MGHRA and CDR2 YSYEKL. CDR3 residues: CASKLTGGINQPQHF.

This sequence joins TRBV5-1 and TRBJ1-5; the D gene TCRdb calls, TRBD1, cannot be checked with no DNA. Germline V CDR1 and CDR2: SGHRS, YFSETQ. The CDR3 totals 16 residues. This CDR3 is CASSPRGGGAGQPQHF.

The chain uses TRBV10-2 and TRBJ2-3; TCRdb gives TRBD1 as the D gene, but with no DNA this cannot be confirmed. In germline, CDR1 is WSHSY, CDR2 SAAADI. CDR3 size: 15 residues. CDR3 protein: CASSESYRVADTQYF.

The chain uses TRBV20-1 and TRBJ1-4; the TCRdb call, TRBD1, lacks DNA for checking. CDR3 size: 13 residues. The germline gives CDR1 DFQATT, CDR2 SNEGSKA (reference sequence). CDR3 in amino acids: CSAADRGRGKLFF.

The chain couples TRBV12-3 or TRBV12-4 to TRBJ2-3; the TRBD1 assignment by TCRdb is unverifiable without DNA. The CDR3 length is 16 residues. Here the CDR3 reads CASSWPGTNARDTQYF.

The chain joins TRBV14 to TRBJ2-5; as DNA is missing, the TRBD2 call by TCRdb cannot be tested. Germline V CDR1 and CDR2: SGHDN, FVKESK. The CDR3 sequence is 14 residues long. CDR3 region: CASSQDSGQETQYF.

V usage is TRBV7-9 and J usage is TRBJ1-1; lacking DNA, the TRBD1 call made by TCRdb goes unchecked. Germline V gene lookup returns CDR1 SEHNR and CDR2 FQNEAQ (reference sequence). The CDR3 runs to 15 residues. CDR3 in amino acids: CASSLDWGLNTEAFF.

The chain links TRBV28 to TRBJ2-3; with no DNA, the TCRdb D assignment of TRBD2 cannot be verified. This CDR3 is 14 amino acids long. The germline CDR1 and CDR2 sequences are MDHEN and SYDVKM. CDR3 in amino acids: CASSLRGLPDTQYF.

V gene TRBV5-1 combines with J gene TRBJ2-3; TCRdb's D call of TRBD2 is untestable without DNA. Germline CDR1 SGHRS, CDR2 YFSETQ. This CDR3 spans 15 amino acids. The CDR3 loop reads CASSSGGSLTDTQYF.

The gene calls are TRBV3-1 and TRBJ2-7; the D call from TCRdb, TRBD2, cannot be confirmed without DNA. CDR3 size: 12 residues. From germline, CDR1 is LGHDT and CDR2 YNNKEL (reference sequence). The CDR3 reads CASSQGEYEQYF.

V usage is TRBV15 and J usage is TRBJ1-5. Germline assignment: CDR1 LNHNV and CDR2 YYDKDF (reference sequence). This CDR3 has 12 amino acids. CDR3 residues: CATGARNQPQHF.

The chain employs TRBV10-3 and TRBJ2-7. The CDR3 loop spans 13 amino acids. Germline-derived CDR1 and CDR2 are ENHRY and SYGVKD. This chain's CDR3 is CAISESGYWVQYF.